These T cell receptor beta chains were read from a single sample in a study of response to subunit inactivated influenza vaccine. Using its own MiXCR run on the RT-PCR reads, TCRdb lists one record per CDR3 protein. In the table there are 650,000 to 850,000 distinct CDR3 sequences, approximately 15% of which are singletons. The sequencing here drew on PBMCs from blood, taken 14 to 15 days before vaccination. These TCRs come from a man between 50 and 59 years old who received an inactivated influenza vaccine. CDR3s include the opening cysteine and the closing phenylalanine or tryptophan. The order of the fields is V gene, CDR3 protein.

TRBV4-3,CASSPRASGFGETQYF
TRBV15,CATSEYSSNQPQHF
TRBV29-1,CSVGQPDEKLFF
TRBV20-1,CSARSAGAGGKYEQYF
TRBV4-3,CASSQGLAGGTEQFF
TRBV7-3,CASSLGVLGEQYF
TRBV7-9,CASEGRGGNTDTQYF
TRBV28,CASSSWTNSYNEQFF
TRBV7-6,CASSPRQWVVWEQYF
TRBV2,CASSFSPGGNQPQHF
TRBV5-1,CASSLGGSGYDEQYF
TRBV7-2,CASSLEFDGAKNIQYF
TRBV27,CASSRTSGSGLKTQYF
TRBV10-3,CAISDRGDEKLFF
TRBV27,CASSPTSVAAYEQYF
TRBV5-4,CASSSSGYNEQFF
TRBV20-1,CSARGQNRGYIVAFF
TRBV5-5,CASSPPASTDTQYF
TRBV28,CASNSNYEQYF
TRBV7-9,CASSFSGGVQETQYF
TRBV6-5,CASSYSGRGLVTGELFF
TRBV20-1,CSARDAGLANTGELFF
TRBV30,CAWGPGGTAFTDTQYF
TRBV5-1,CASSVGQAADTQYF
TRBV6-2/TRBV6-3,CASSSTRGRTTTNEKLFF
TRBV10-3,CAISEENTGELFF
TRBV5-1,CASSFRAGRDEQFF
TRBV10-3,CAISEHRRNYGYTF
TRBV5-1,CASSRTGNTGELFF
TRBV10-3,CAISESDRGETQYF
TRBV12-3/TRBV12-4,CASSLQGGANTEAFF
TRBV7-8,CASSRSPGQTTYEQYF
TRBV7-2,CASSLAAGELYEQYF
TRBV5-1,CASCQDNNPRGEQYF
TRBV29-1,CSVRSGEKLFF
TRBV5-1,CASSFRGGSAGETQYF
TRBV28,CASSFTGIFGTDTQYF
TRBV7-9,CASSSLPGQASYNEQFF
TRBV20-1,CSATGLAGSTDTQYF
TRBV13,CASSLIQTFLAGGPNNEQFF